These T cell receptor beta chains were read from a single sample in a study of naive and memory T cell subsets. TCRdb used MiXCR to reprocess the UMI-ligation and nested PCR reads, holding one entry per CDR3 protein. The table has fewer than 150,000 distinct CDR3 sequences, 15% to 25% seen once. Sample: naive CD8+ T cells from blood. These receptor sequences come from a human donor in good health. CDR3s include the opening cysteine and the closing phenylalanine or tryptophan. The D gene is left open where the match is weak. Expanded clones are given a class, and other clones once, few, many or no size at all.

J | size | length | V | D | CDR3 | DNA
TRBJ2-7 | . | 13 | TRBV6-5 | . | CASSYPDSYEQYF | TGTGCCAGCAGTTACCCCGACTCGTACGAGCAGTACTTC
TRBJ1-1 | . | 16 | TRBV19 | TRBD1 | CASSGPGQGFGTEAFF | TGTGCCAGTAGCGGGCCGGGACAGGGGTTCGGCACTGAAGCTTTCTTT
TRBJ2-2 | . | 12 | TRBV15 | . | CATSSGAGELFF | TGTGCCACCAGCAGCGGTGCCGGGGAGCTGTTTTTT
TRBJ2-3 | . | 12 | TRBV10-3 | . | CAISESADTQYF | TGTGCCATCAGTGAGTCCGCAGATACGCAGTATTTT
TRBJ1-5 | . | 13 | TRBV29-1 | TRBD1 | CSVSTGAGQPQHF | TGCAGCGTGTCGACAGGGGCAGGTCAGCCCCAGCATTTT
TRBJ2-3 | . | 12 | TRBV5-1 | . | CASRRDTDTQYF | TGCGCCAGCAGACGAGACACAGATACGCAGTATTTT
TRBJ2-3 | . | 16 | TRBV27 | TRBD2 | CASSPGTSGNTDTQYF | TGTGCCAGCAGCCCCGGGACTAGCGGAAACACAGATACGCAGTATTTT
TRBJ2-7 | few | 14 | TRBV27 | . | CASSFIQDVGEQYF | TGTGCCAGCAGTTTTATCCAGGATGTGGGCGAGCAGTACTTC
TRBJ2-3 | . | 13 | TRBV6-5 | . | CASSYRTATTQYF | TGTGCCAGCAGTTACAGAACAGCGACCACGCAGTATTTT
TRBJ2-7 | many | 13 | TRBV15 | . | CATSGRSRDEQYF | TGTGCCACCAGCGGCCGGAGCCGGGACGAGCAGTACTTC
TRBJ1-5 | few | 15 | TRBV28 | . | CASSFELWGNQPQHF | TGTGCCAGCAGTTTTGAGCTCTGGGGCAATCAGCCCCAGCATTTT
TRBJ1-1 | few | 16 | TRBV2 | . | CASSEAGAIGYTEAFF | TGTGCCAGCAGTGAAGCTGGGGCCATAGGATACACTGAAGCTTTCTTT
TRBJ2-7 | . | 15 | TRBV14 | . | CASSPFGPHPYEQYF | TGTGCCAGCAGCCCCTTTGGGCCTCACCCCTACGAGCAGTACTTC
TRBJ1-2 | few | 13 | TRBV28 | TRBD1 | CASSLYRGSGYTF | TGTGCCAGCAGTTTATACAGGGGCAGTGGCTACACCTTC
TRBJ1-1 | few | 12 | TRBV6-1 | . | CASGVLNTEAFF | TGTGCCAGCGGGGTCTTGAACACTGAAGCTTTCTTT
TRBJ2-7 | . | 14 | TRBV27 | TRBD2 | CATSGRTSADEQYF | TGTGCCACCAGCGGGAGGACTAGCGCGGACGAGCAGTACTTC
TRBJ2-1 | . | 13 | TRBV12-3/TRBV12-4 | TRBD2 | CASRTSGTNEQFF | TGTGCCAGTCGGACTAGCGGGACGAATGAGCAGTTCTTC
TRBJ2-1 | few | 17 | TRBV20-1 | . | CSARGPVAGKGSHEQFF | TGCAGTGCTAGAGGGCCCGTGGCGGGGAAAGGCTCTCATGAGCAGTTCTTC
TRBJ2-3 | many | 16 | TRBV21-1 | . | CASRSGRQGATDTQYF | TGTGCCAGCAGAAGTGGCCGCCAGGGGGCAACAGATACGCAGTATTTT
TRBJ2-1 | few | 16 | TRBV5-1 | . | CASSLEGGAPYNEQFF | TGCGCCAGCAGCTTGGAAGGCGGGGCCCCGTACAATGAGCAGTTCTTC
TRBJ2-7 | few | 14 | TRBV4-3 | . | CASSQFRQETEQYF | TGCGCCAGCAGCCAATTCAGACAGGAGACGGAGCAGTACTTC
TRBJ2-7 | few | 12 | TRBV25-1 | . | CASTGEFWEQYF | TGTGCCAGCACAGGGGAGTTTTGGGAGCAGTACTTC